Listed below are T cell receptor beta chains from one sample, sequenced in a study of technical replicates of blood from a handful of donors. Assay: immunoSEQ multiplex PCR; the TCRdb copy retains only in-frame clones and omits some. Of more than 95,000 clones listed, 95% are singletons. The sample was T cells isolated from PBMCs. These receptor sequences come from a human donor in good health. Each CDR3 is given with its conserved first and last residue. The D gene is left open where the match is weak. Only some rows state a clone size, as once, few, many or a class for expanded clones.

TRBD1 . TRBJ2-2 15 TRBV18 TGTGCCAGCTCATCCGGGACAGGGAACACCGGGGAGCTGTTTTTT CASSSGTGNTGELFF
. . TRBJ1-3 16 TRBV11-3 TGTGCCAGCAGCTTGCGTTCCAGGGATGATGGAAACACCATATATTTT CASSLRSRDDGNTIYF
. . TRBJ2-2 12 TRBV2 TGTGCCAGCACCCTAAATCCCGGGGAGCTGTTTTTT CASTLNPGELFF
TRBD1 . TRBJ2-1 20 TRBV5-1 TGCGCCAGCAGCTTGAGCCGGGCACTCAGGGGGAACGGGGCAGCCAATGAGCAGTTCTTC CASSLSRALRGNGAANEQFF
TRBD2 . TRBJ2-1 16 TRBV6-5 TGTGCCAGCAGTTTCACCCGGGGGGGCCAGTACAATGAGCAGTTCTTC CASSFTRGGQYNEQFF
. . TRBJ1-5 12 TRBV30 TGTGCCTGGAGTGTACACAATCAGCCCCAGCATTTT CAWSVHNQPQHF
. . TRBJ2-1 14 TRBV2 TGTGCCAGCTTGAGCGGGTCCTCCTACAATGAGCAGTTCTTC CASLSGSSYNEQFF
TRBD2 . TRBJ2-7 13 TRBV29-1 TGCAGCGTTGATGGTAGCGGGGGCTACGAGCAGTACTTC CSVDGSGGYEQYF
TRBD1 once TRBJ1-3 20 TRBV27 TGTGCCAGCAGTGCGCCACCGGGACAGAAGCCTACTTCCTCTGGAAACACCATATATTTT CASSAPPGQKPTSSGNTIYF
. . TRBJ2-7 13 TRBV13 TGTGCCAGCAGCTTAGGTCTCCCCTACGAGCAGTACTTC CASSLGLPYEQYF
TRBD1 . TRBJ1-5 16 TRBV18 TGTGCCAGCTCACAAACAGGGGAGAAAGGCAATCAGCCCCAGCATTTT CASSQTGEKGNQPQHF
. . TRBJ2-7 13 TRBV30 TGTGCCTGGAGTGTTTTTGGGCCCGTTGAGCAGTACTTC CAWSVFGPVEQYF
TRBD1 . TRBJ2-1 13 TRBV27 TGTGCCAGTGTGGGGACAGGGCACAATGAGCAGTTCTTC CASVGTGHNEQFF
. . TRBJ2-5 14 TRBV13 TGTGCCAGCAGCGACCGACAGGCACAAGAGACCCAGTACTTC CASSDRQAQETQYF
. . TRBJ1-1 13 TRBV30 TGTGCCTGGAGTGGGGGGGATAAACGAGAAGCTTTCTTT CAWSGGDKREAFF
. . TRBJ2-2 15 TRBV9 TGTGCCAGTTCCGAATGGGTAGGGGACACCGGGGAGCTGTTTTTT CASSEWVGDTGELFF
TRBD2 . TRBJ2-1 19 TRBV7-9 TGTGCCAGCAGCTTATTACGGGGCGGGGTAGCGGGAGACTACAATGAGCAGTTCTTC CASSLLRGGVAGDYNEQFF
. . TRBJ2-5 13 TRBV27 TGTGCCAGCAGGCTGACTGATGAAGAGACCCAGTACTTC CASRLTDEETQYF
TRBD2 . TRBJ2-7 14 TRBV19 TGTGCCAGTAGTATGACTAGCGCGAACTACGAGCAGTACTTC CASSMTSANYEQYF
. . TRBJ1-3 16 TRBV6-6 TGTGCCAGCAGTAAGGGCGCAGGACAGTGGGGAAACACCATATATTTT CASSKGAGQWGNTIYF
. . TRBJ2-5 15 TRBV10-2 TGCGCCAGCAGGACCGGACAGTCTACCCAAGAGACCCAGTACTTC CASRTGQSTQETQYF
TRBD2 . TRBJ2-2 15 TRBV9 TGTGCCAGCAGCTCTAGCGGGAGGAACACCGGGGAGCTGTTTTTT CASSSSGRNTGELFF
TRBD2 . TRBJ2-5 15 TRBV11-3 TGTGCCAGCAGCTTAATAGCGGGGGGCGGGCAGACCCAGTACTTC CASSLIAGGGQTQYF
TRBD1 . TRBJ2-7 13 TRBV2 TGTGCCAGCGGGGACAGGGGGATCTACGAGCAGTACTTC CASGDRGIYEQYF
TRBD1 once TRBJ1-1 16 TRBV13 TGTGCCAGCAGCTTAGAGACAGGGCCTACGGACACTGAAGCTTTCTTT CASSLETGPTDTEAFF
. once TRBJ1-1 14 TRBV4-2 TGTGCCAGCAGCCAAGTTGACATGAACACTGAAGCTTTCTTT CASSQVDMNTEAFF
. . TRBJ1-1 17 TRBV30 TGTGCCTGGAATTGGCCCCCATTTGGGGGGTTAGGCACTGAAGCTTTCTTT CAWNWPPFGGLGTEAFF
TRBD1 once TRBJ2-7 16 TRBV7-9 TGTGCCAGCAGCATAGGTGCCGGGACAGGGCTGCGCGAGCAGTACTTC CASSIGAGTGLREQYF
. . TRBJ1-2 13 TRBV10-3 TGTGCCATCAGTGAAACGGGGGAGCATGGCTACACCTTC CAISETGEHGYTF
. . TRBJ2-6 17 TRBV6-4 TGTGCCAGCAGTGTCCGGGGAGCCTTCACTGGGGCCAACGTCCTGACTTTC CASSVRGAFTGANVLTF
TRBD2 . TRBJ2-5 15 TRBV7-9 TGTGCCAGCAGTGGACTAGCGGGGGTCCAAGAGACCCAGTACTTC CASSGLAGVQETQYF
TRBD2 . TRBJ2-4 14 TRBV6-5 TGTGCCAGCAGTGAACCGGGAGGAAGGGCCATTCAGTACTTC CASSEPGGRAIQYF
. once TRBJ2-3 14 TRBV4-1 TGCGCCAGCAGCCTTTCACTAGTGGGAGATACGCAGTATTTT CASSLSLVGDTQYF
. . TRBJ2-3 15 TRBV28 TGTGCCAGCAGTAAGGGGCCTCTTCTCACAGATACGCAGTATTTT CASSKGPLLTDTQYF
TRBD2 . TRBJ2-7 14 TRBV7-9 TGTGCCAGCAGCTTAGAACTAGCGGGAGTCGAGCAGTACTTC CASSLELAGVEQYF
TRBD1 . TRBJ2-7 15 TRBV10-3 TGTGCCATCGGCGAGCCGCAAGGGACAGCCTACGAGCAGTACTTC CAIGEPQGTAYEQYF
. once TRBJ2-7 14 TRBV5-4 TGTGCCAGCAGCTTGGAAGGCAGGGGAAACGAGCAGTACTTC CASSLEGRGNEQYF
. . TRBJ1-4 15 TRBV5-1 TGCGCCAGCAGCTTGGCAGGGGTAACTAATGAAAAACTGTTTTTT CASSLAGVTNEKLFF
TRBD2 . TRBJ2-3 16 TRBV9 TGTGCCAGCAGCGTAGTGGGCGGGGGGCCCTCAGATACGCAGTATTTT CASSVVGGGPSDTQYF
TRBD2 . TRBJ2-1 16 TRBV9 TGTGCCAGCACCGAAAAACTAGCGGGTATCTACAATGAGCAGTTCTTC CASTEKLAGIYNEQFF
. . TRBJ2-2 16 TRBV7-3 TGTGCCAGCAGCTTTATTCCAGGCGGAGGGACCGGGGAGCTGTTTTTT CASSFIPGGGTGELFF
TRBD2 . TRBJ2-5 16 TRBV4-1 TGCGCCAGCAGCCAAGTTGTAGCGGGAGGGAGAGAGACCCAGTACTTC CASSQVVAGGRETQYF
. . TRBJ1-2 15 TRBV6-5 TGTGCCAGCAGCTCCGGCCTTGGAGATAACTATGGCTACACCTTC CASSSGLGDNYGYTF
TRBD2 . TRBJ2-7 15 TRBV4-1 TGCGCCAGCAGCCAAGTTAGCGGGAGGTTTGACGAGCAGTACTTC CASSQVSGRFDEQYF
TRBD2 . TRBJ2-1 16 TRBV27 TGTGCCAGCAGTCCCTCCGGGACTAGCATGTCGAATGAGCAGTTCTTC CASSPSGTSMSNEQFF
TRBD1 . TRBJ1-1 15 TRBV6-1 TGTGCCAGCAGTGAAGCGATGTCAGGGGGCACTGAAGCTTTCTTT CASSEAMSGGTEAFF
. . TRBJ2-2 14 TRBV7-9 TGTGCCAGCAGCTTCTTGGTGGAGACCGGGGAGCTGTTTTTT CASSFLVETGELFF
. once TRBJ2-7 15 TRBV9 TGTGCCAGCCAGCGGGCGGCAAGGGGAGATGGCGAGCAGTACTTC CASQRAARGDGEQYF
. . TRBJ2-7 13 TRBV29-1 TGCAGCGTTCTACCCTTCGGGACATACGAGCAGTACTTC CSVLPFGTYEQYF
. . TRBJ2-5 13 TRBV6-5 TGTGCCAGCAGTGGCGGGGGCCTGGAGACCCAGTACTTC CASSGGGLETQYF
TRBD2 . TRBJ2-5 14 TRBV5-6 TGTGCCAGCAGCTTGGATCCGGGAGGAGAGACCCAGTACTTC CASSLDPGGETQYF
. . TRBJ2-3 17 TRBV4-2 TGTGCCAGCAGCCAAGAATTATCGGGGGTTAGCACAGATACGCAGTATTTT CASSQELSGVSTDTQYF
TRBD2 . TRBJ2-3 17 TRBV19 TGTGCCAGTAGTATGGGGTGGGGGACTAGCGGCACAGATACGCAGTATTTT CASSMGWGTSGTDTQYF
TRBD1 . TRBJ1-2 15 TRBV7-8 TGTGCCAGCAGCTCTTCCGGGACAGGGCCCCCTGGCTACACCTTC CASSSSGTGPPGYTF
. . TRBJ1-1 14 TRBV19 TGTGCCAGTAGCGAGGGAGGGGAGAACACTGAAGCTTTCTTT CASSEGGENTEAFF